The source of this T cell receptor beta chain is a study of shared clonotypes between healthy human individuals. At a deep level, the assay was run. The material for each subset, its genomic DNA, was split evenly across several immunoSEQ plates. TCRdb's copy holds only in-frame clones and misses some; the assay was immunoSEQ multiplex PCR. The profile shows millions of clones, roughly 93% of them singletons. This CDR3 has 13 amino acids. CDR1 SGHDT and CDR2 YYEEEE come from the germline V gene. Of note for this clone: Its specificity is unknown.

Findings and caveats of the study: Sequencing depth was expected to affect clonotype sharing among donors.

Sequenced sample: naive CD4+ T cells from PBMCs. Subset specified: CD45RA+ positively selected. The chain combines TRBV5-6 with TRBJ2-5; possible D gene TRBD2, 5 bases. The DNA end favors TRBJ2-7, so the J call may be wrong. The sequence was obtained from a man between 18 and 35 years old in good health. Some clones in this sample may be carry-over from other donors' samples. This CDR3 is CASSLPSFNEQYF. The DNA of the CDR3 is TGTGCCAGCAGCTTGCCTAGCTTCAACGAGCAGTACTTC.